The 10 T cell receptor beta chains reported below all come from one sample, sequenced in a study of OX40 agonist ivuxolimab in advanced cancers. Repertoires were generated with immunoSEQ multiplex PCR, while TCRdb's copy carries only in-frame clones and drops some. The sample has about 94,000 clones; about nine tenths are singletons. Source: CD4+ or CD8+ T cells sorted from blood, taken in a trial of the OX40 agonist ivuxolimab. The origin of the receptors is an adult with an advanced solid tumor such as melanoma, head and neck, liver or kidney cancer.

V and J are TRBV10-3 and TRBJ2-7, with TRBD1 identical over 10 bases. The CDR3 is 13 amino acids. V dropped 6 bases and J dropped 2; count of bases not matched to a gene: 1. From germline, CDR1 is ENHRY and CDR2 SYGVKD. In DNA form, the CDR3 reads TGTGCCATCAGCGGGACAGGGGCCTACGAGCAGTACTTC. This gives the protein CAISGTGAYEQYF.

The chain couples TRBV11-2 to TRBJ1-6, with D possibly TRBD1 on 6 matching bases. Trimming removed 5 bases at V and 10 bases at J, with 12 bases between. This CDR3 has 13 residues. CDR1 is SGHAT and CDR2 is FQNNGV in the germline V gene. CDR3 coding DNA: TGTGCCAGCAGCCCACACAGGGACTCACCCCTCCACTTT. This translates into CASSPHRDSPLHF.

The chain combines TRBV18 with TRBJ1-1; D is undetermined. Trimming took off 0 bases at V and 7 bases at J, with 15 bases between the two ends. From germline, CDR1 is KGHSH and CDR2 LQKENI. The CDR3 is made up of 15 amino acids. In DNA, the CDR3 is TGTGCCAGCTCACCACCGAATGGCAGAATATATGAAGCTTTCTTT. Protein sequence: CASSPPNGRIYEAFF.

The chain's CDR3 is CASSAGTRGDTEAFF. The CDR3 nucleotides are TGTGCCAGCAGTGCAGGGACGCGAGGGGACACTGAAGCTTTCTTT. This rearrangement joins TRBV6-6 to TRBJ1-1; D is possibly TRBD1 (5 bases). The CDR3 sequence is 15 residues long. V dropped 5 bases and J dropped 3 bases, with 16 bases sitting between them. Germline values: CDR1 MNHNY, CDR2 SVGAGI (reference sequence).

The J gene is TRBJ2-5, the V gene TRBV5-1; D is perhaps TRBD1 (6 bases). V lost 6 bases and J lost 5, with 14 bases in between. CDR1 SGHRS and CDR2 YFSETQ come from the germline V gene. The CDR3 runs 13 residues. The CDR3 DNA sequence: TGCGCCAGCATGAGAACAGGGTCGGAGACCCAGTACTTC. Its protein is CASMRTGSETQYF. Full variable domain (remainder filled in from reference TRBV5-1 and TRBJ2-5): KAGVTQTPRYLIKTRGQQVTLSCSPISGHRSVSWYQQTPGQGLQFLFEYFSETQRNKGNFPGRFSGRQFSNSRSEMNVSTLELGDSALYLCASMRTGSETQYFGPGTRLLVL.

This chain connects TRBV27 to TRBJ1-5; perhaps TRBD1 as D (6 bases). This CDR3 has 14 amino acids. V was clipped by 2 bases and J by 4 bases, with 9 bases between them. Germline lookup yields CDR1 MNHEY and CDR2 SMNVEV (reference sequence). The CDR3 region has the DNA TGTGCCAGCAGTTTACATACAGGGAATCAGCCCCAGCATTTT. It codes for CASSLHTGNQPQHF.

The chain is built from TRBV14 and TRBJ2-1, with 9 bases identical to TRBD2. The CDR3 totals 16 residues. The germline gives CDR1 SGHDN, CDR2 FVKESK. The ends lost 4 bases at V and 6 bases at J; junction bases unmatched: 10. The CDR3 sequence is CASSLPAGGPGNEQFF. The CDR3 DNA reads as TGTGCCAGCAGCCTCCCTGCGGGGGGGCCGGGCAATGAGCAGTTCTTC.

The genes are TRBV19 and TRBJ1-3; D is unresolved. Trimming took off 7 bases at V and 2 bases at J, with 12 bases between the two ends. The CDR3 is 14 residues long. Germline values: CDR1 LNHDA, CDR2 SQIVND (reference sequence). The CDR3 DNA is TGTGCCAGTACCCCCTCTGGCCCTGGAAACACCATATATTTT. This sequence encodes CASTPSGPGNTIYF.

The chain combines TRBV5-1 with TRBJ1-6, with a tentative D call TRBD1 (6 bases). CDR1 is SGHRS and CDR2 is YFSETQ in the germline V gene. The V end lost 0 bases, the J end lost 9 bases, and 10 bases lay between the germline ends. The CDR3 has 14 amino acids. In nucleotides, the CDR3 is TGCGCCAGCAGCTTGGCACAGGGAACTTCACCCCTCCACTTT. Its protein is CASSLAQGTSPLHF. The full variable domain, its missing parts supplied by reference TRBV5-1 and TRBJ1-6, is KAGVTQTPRYLIKTRGQQVTLSCSPISGHRSVSWYQQTPGQGLQFLFEYFSETQRNKGNFPGRFSGRQFSNSRSEMNVSTLELGDSALYLCASSLAQGTSPLHFGNGTRLTVT.

V is TRBV25-1 and J is TRBJ2-5; 8 bases align to TRBD2. The ends lost 2 bases at V and 5 bases at J; junction bases unmatched: 10. This CDR3 spans 16 amino acids. CDR1 is MGHDK, CDR2 SYGVNS, per germline. The CDR3 reads CASSEDFGGAQETQYF. The DNA for the CDR3 is TGTGCCAGCAGTGAAGATTTCGGGGGGGCCCAGGAGACCCAGTACTTC.